Reported below is one T cell receptor (beta chain). A junction end diverges from the germline sequence, so it may reflect a read error. This CDR3 contains 17 residues. Germline lookup yields CDR1 SGHAT and CDR2 FQDESV (reference sequence). The data belong to a study of tumor-infiltrating lymphocytes in primary liver carcinoma. Starting from 500 ng of total RNA, TCR beta cDNA was produced with a primer in the constant region. Modified slightly, ARM-PCR produced TCR beta libraries over three nested multiplex PCR rounds. The first two PCR rounds used TRBV1-TRBV30 primers with a Cbeta primer, 9 to 11 cycles each. TCRdb re-analysed the multiplex PCR reads in MiXCR, keeping a single row per CDR3 protein. The table lists tens of thousands of distinct CDR3 sequences, roughly 70% of them singletons, with about 16% in the top ten. Total RNA and DNA came together from approximately 20-30 mg of bulk tissue without cell sorting.

The receptor was isolated from a man aged 40-49 years with primary liver carcinoma and hepatitis B virus infection. Material: liver tumor tissue from sampling region 4. The subset denotes: tumor region T4, right-lateral pole. The chain uses TRBV11-1 and TRBJ2-4; either TRBD1 or TRBD2 may supply D (5 bases each). This CDR3 reads CISSFPGTTGTKNILYF. CDR3 DNA sequence: TGTATCAGCAGCTTTCCCGGGACCACCGGGACCAAAAACATTCTGTACTTC.